This T cell receptor (beta chain) appears in the sequencing data of a study of vaccination effects on CD4 cells after COVID-19. The repertoire was sequenced with immunoSEQ multiplex PCR; TCRdb's copy has only in-frame clones and lacks some. This sample has tens of thousands of clones, with roughly 73% found just once. Pools of viral peptides were used by the ViraFEST assay to expand antigen-specific CD4+ T cells ahead of sequencing. An approximately 10-day culture period preceded the isolation of CD4+ T cells. Previously uninfected by SARS-CoV-2, the vaccine recipients also showed negative nucleocapsid antibodies. Trimming removed 0 bases at V and 8 bases at J, with 10 bases between. The CDR3 loop spans 14 amino acids. Germline CDR1 ENHRY, CDR2 SYGVKD. Of note for this clone: Antigen: not known.

This specimen consisted of CD4+ T cells from PBMCs cultured with HCoV-NL63 spike peptides, obtained before COVID-19 vaccination. V is TRBV10-3 and J is TRBJ1-4; the D gene is possibly TRBD1 (5 bases). This sequence originates from a human donor who received a COVID-19 vaccine. The chain's CDR3 is CAISESGGEEKLFF. DNA for the CDR3: TGTGCCATCAGTGAGTCGGGGGGGGAAGAAAAACTGTTTTTT.